The entry that follows covers one TCR beta chain sequence. The sample comes from a study of blood T cell repertoires in COVID-19. For the study at large: Italy, Spain and the United States were the sources of the convalescent and acute COVID-19 samples. Sources were T cells, B-cell-depleted T cells, or PBMCs; the material itself was cDNA or gDNA.

There are 14 residues in the CDR3. Germline V gene data show CDR1 as WSHSY and CDR2 as SAAADI. V was trimmed by 2 bases and J by 7 bases, leaving 11 bases between them. Authors' methods: Estimated nucleated cell counts came from reference gene primer amplification. This table comes from immunoSEQ multiplex PCR, and its TCRdb copy is limited to in-frame clones, with some not included. V, J and clone size are taken as reported in that table, and D and trimming were inferred from the DNA itself. Of some 120,000 clones in the sample, about 88% were seen once. Sequencing was carried out using peripheral blood. V usage is TRBV10-2 and J usage is TRBJ2-2; weak D call: TRBD1 (5 bases). The sequence came from a woman older than 75 with acute or convalescent COVID-19. This CDR3 is CASSERGTGGELFF. CDR3 in DNA: TGCGCCAGCAGTGAGAGGGGTACCGGCGGGGAGCTGTTTTTT.